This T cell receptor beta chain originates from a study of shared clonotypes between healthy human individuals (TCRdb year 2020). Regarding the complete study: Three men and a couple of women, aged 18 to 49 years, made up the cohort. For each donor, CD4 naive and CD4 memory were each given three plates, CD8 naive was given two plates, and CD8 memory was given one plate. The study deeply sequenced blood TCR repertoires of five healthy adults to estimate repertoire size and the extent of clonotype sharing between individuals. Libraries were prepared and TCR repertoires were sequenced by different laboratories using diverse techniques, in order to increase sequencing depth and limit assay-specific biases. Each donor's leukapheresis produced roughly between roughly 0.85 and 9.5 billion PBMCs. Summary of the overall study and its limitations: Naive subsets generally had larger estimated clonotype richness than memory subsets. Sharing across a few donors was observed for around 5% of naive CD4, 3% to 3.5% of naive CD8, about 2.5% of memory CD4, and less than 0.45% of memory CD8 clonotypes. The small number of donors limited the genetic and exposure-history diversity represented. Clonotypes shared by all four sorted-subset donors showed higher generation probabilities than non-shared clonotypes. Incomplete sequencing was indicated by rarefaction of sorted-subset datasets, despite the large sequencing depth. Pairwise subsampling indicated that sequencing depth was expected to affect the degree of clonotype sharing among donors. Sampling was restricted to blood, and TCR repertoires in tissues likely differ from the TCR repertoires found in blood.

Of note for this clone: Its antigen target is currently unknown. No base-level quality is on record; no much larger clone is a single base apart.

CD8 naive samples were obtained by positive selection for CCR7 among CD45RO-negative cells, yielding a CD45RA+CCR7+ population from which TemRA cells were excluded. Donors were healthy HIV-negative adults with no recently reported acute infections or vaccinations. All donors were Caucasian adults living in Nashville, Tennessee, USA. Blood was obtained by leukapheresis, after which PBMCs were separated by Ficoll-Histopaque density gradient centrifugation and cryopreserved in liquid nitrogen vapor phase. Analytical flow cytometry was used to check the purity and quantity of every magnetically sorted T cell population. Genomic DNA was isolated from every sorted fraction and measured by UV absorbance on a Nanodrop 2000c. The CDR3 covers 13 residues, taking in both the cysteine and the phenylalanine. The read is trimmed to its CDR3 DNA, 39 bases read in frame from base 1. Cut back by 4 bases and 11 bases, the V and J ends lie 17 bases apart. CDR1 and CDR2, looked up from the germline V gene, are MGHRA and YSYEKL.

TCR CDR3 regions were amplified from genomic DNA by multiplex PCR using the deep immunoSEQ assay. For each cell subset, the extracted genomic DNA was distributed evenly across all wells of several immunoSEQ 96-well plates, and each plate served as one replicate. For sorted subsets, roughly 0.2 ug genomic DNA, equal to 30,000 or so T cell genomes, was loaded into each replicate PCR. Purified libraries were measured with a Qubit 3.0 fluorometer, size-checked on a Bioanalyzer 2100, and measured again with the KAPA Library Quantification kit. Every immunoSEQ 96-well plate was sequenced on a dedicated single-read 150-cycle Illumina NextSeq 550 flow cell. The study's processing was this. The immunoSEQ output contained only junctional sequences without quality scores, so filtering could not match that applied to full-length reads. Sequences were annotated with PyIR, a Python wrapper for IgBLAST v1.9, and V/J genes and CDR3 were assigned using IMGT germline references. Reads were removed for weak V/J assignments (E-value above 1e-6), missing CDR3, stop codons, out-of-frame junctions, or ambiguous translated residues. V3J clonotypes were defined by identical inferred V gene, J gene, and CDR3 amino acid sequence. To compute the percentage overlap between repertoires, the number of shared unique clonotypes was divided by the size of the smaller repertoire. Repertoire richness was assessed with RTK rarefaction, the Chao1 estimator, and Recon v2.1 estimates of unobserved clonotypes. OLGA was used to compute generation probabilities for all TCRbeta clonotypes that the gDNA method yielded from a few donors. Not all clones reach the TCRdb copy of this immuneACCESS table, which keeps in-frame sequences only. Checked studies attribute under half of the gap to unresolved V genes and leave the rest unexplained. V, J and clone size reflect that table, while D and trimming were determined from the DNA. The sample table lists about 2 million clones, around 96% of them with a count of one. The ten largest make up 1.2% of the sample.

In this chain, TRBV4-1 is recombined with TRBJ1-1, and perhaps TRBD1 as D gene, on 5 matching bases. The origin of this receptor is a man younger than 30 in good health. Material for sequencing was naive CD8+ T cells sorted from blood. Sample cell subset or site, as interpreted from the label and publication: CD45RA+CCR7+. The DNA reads TGCGCCAGCAGCCCGGTGATCTCAGGGAACGCTTTCTTT. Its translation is CASSPVISGNAFF.